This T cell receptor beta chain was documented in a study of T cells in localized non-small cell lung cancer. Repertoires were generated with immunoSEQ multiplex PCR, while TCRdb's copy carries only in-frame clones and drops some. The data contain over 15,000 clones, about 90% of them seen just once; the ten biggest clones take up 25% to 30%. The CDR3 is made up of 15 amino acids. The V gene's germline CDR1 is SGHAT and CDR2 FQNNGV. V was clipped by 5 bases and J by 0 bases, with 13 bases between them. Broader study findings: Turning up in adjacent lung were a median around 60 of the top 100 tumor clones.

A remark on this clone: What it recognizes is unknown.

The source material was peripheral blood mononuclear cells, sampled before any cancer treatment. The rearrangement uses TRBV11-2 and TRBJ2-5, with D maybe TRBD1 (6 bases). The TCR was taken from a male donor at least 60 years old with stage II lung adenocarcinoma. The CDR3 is CASSLQGIHQETQYF. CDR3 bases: TGTGCCAGCAGCCTCCAGGGGATCCACCAAGAGACCCAGTACTTC.